Listed below are T cell receptor beta chains from one sample, sequenced in a study of cytomegalovirus exposure and HLA in healthy donors. TCRdb's copy holds only in-frame clones and misses some; the assay was immunoSEQ multiplex PCR. In the table there are more than 150,000 clones, 60% to 85% of which are singletons. Sequences were obtained from PBMCs. All receptors derive from a man younger than 30 in good health and CMV-seronegative. The CDR3 runs from the conserved cysteine through the conserved F or W. A D gene is named only where the DNA matches it firmly. Size tells how often a clone was seen (once, few, many) or the class of an expanded clone, and some rows leave it out.

J gene: TRBJ1-1; V gene: TRBV9; clone size: -; D gene: -; CDR3 DNA: TGTGCCAGCAGCGGGGGGGGTAGGGACACTGAAGCTTTCTTT; CDR3 protein: CASSGGGRDTEAFF
J gene: TRBJ2-2; V gene: TRBV11-3; clone size: -; D gene: TRBD1; CDR3 DNA: TGTGCCAGCAGCTTCCGGACAGGAAACACCGGGGAGCTGTTTTTT; CDR3 protein: CASSFRTGNTGELFF
J gene: TRBJ2-3; V gene: TRBV5-4; clone size: -; D gene: TRBD2; CDR3 DNA: TGTGCCAGCAGGGCTGGACTAGCGATCACCACTAGCACAGATACGCAGTATTTT; CDR3 protein: CASRAGLAITTSTDTQYF
J gene: TRBJ2-5; V gene: TRBV29-1; clone size: few; D gene: TRBD2; CDR3 DNA: TGCAGCGTAGCGGGAGGGGGGGAGACCCAGTACTTC; CDR3 protein: CSVAGGGETQYF
J gene: TRBJ2-1; V gene: TRBV7-9; clone size: -; D gene: TRBD2; CDR3 DNA: TGTGCCAGCAGCTTAGGGGGTAGCGGGAGGTCAAGTGAGCAGTTCTTC; CDR3 protein: CASSLGGSGRSSEQFF
J gene: TRBJ1-1; V gene: TRBV6-5; clone size: -; D gene: TRBD1; CDR3 DNA: TGTGCCAGCAGTTACTCAGGGGGCCCGAACACTGAAGCTTTCTTT; CDR3 protein: CASSYSGGPNTEAFF
J gene: TRBJ1-1; V gene: TRBV5-1; clone size: -; D gene: TRBD1; CDR3 DNA: TGCGCCAGCAGTAATGGGGGGACAGGGGCAGGGGGCACTGAAGCTTTCTTT; CDR3 protein: CASSNGGTGAGGTEAFF
J gene: TRBJ2-7; V gene: TRBV7-2; clone size: -; D gene: TRBD2; CDR3 DNA: TGTGCCAGCAGCCGTGGGACTAACATCGAGCAGTACTTC; CDR3 protein: CASSRGTNIEQYF
J gene: TRBJ1-4; V gene: TRBV7-2; clone size: -; D gene: TRBD1; CDR3 DNA: TGTGCCAGCAGCCACTCACCAGGGGGCGCGGTTTCCGATGAAAAACTGTTTTTT; CDR3 protein: CASSHSPGGAVSDEKLFF
J gene: TRBJ2-5; V gene: TRBV19; clone size: -; D gene: -; CDR3 DNA: TGTGCCAGTAGTCAAGGGGCAGGGCTGCTCCTCCAAGAGACCCGGTACTTC; CDR3 protein: CASSQGAGLLLQETRYF
J gene: TRBJ2-5; V gene: TRBV28; clone size: -; D gene: -; CDR3 DNA: TGTGCCAGCACTAGCGCCCGGGCGGAGACCCAGTACTTC; CDR3 protein: CASTSARAETQYF
J gene: TRBJ2-1; V gene: TRBV11-2; clone size: -; D gene: -; CDR3 DNA: TGTGCCAGCCTCCTTGGCTGGGGGGGGCCTAACAATGAGCAGTTCTTC; CDR3 protein: CASLLGWGGPNNEQFF
J gene: TRBJ2-3; V gene: TRBV28; clone size: -; D gene: TRBD2; CDR3 DNA: TGTGCCAGCACTCGGGGGGGGGTTCAGGATACGCAGTATTTT; CDR3 protein: CASTRGGVQDTQYF
J gene: TRBJ1-2; V gene: TRBV18; clone size: -; D gene: -; CDR3 DNA: TGTGCCAGCTCACCAGTGGGAGCTAACTATGGCTACACCTTC; CDR3 protein: CASSPVGANYGYTF
J gene: TRBJ1-5; V gene: TRBV27; clone size: -; D gene: TRBD1; CDR3 DNA: TGTGCCAGCTCAACACAGGGGATGCAGCCCCAGCATTTT; CDR3 protein: CASSTQGMQPQHF
J gene: TRBJ2-7; V gene: TRBV6-5; clone size: few; D gene: TRBD2; CDR3 DNA: TGTGCCAGCAGTTACTCCGGGGGGAGCTACGAGCAGTACTTC; CDR3 protein: CASSYSGGSYEQYF
J gene: TRBJ1-5; V gene: TRBV15; clone size: -; D gene: TRBD1; CDR3 DNA: TGTGCCACCAGCAGAGATCCCAGGGGGGCTGAACAGCCCCAGCATTTT; CDR3 protein: CATSRDPRGAEQPQHF
J gene: TRBJ2-5; V gene: TRBV9; clone size: -; D gene: TRBD2; CDR3 DNA: TGTGCCAGCAGCCCCCGGTTGTCGGGGGGGACCGGCCCACAAGAGACCCAGTACTTC; CDR3 protein: CASSPRLSGGTGPQETQYF
J gene: TRBJ1-2; V gene: TRBV5-1; clone size: -; D gene: TRBD1; CDR3 DNA: TGCGCCAGCAGCCAAGGACAGGAGGCGTCCGGCTACACCTTC; CDR3 protein: CASSQGQEASGYTF
J gene: TRBJ1-3; V gene: TRBV2; clone size: -; D gene: -; CDR3 DNA: TGTGCCAGCAGTCCCGTCGGGACACCTGGAAACACCATATATTTT; CDR3 protein: CASSPVGTPGNTIYF